This T cell receptor (beta chain) is drawn from a study of T cell repertoires in cytomegalovirus infection. About the research overall: A matching HLA type, together with CMV infection, was signaled by public TCR beta signatures.

From the reads, TCRdb called clonotypes with MiXCR, one entry per CDR3 protein. The sample records approximately 500,000 distinct CDR3 sequences, 15% to 20% being singletons. The CDR3 runs to 19 residues. Trimming at V came to 3 bases and at J to 1 base, leaving 13 bases not matched to a gene. From germline, CDR1 is DFQATT and CDR2 SNEGSKA (reference sequence). This receptor was taken from a human donor in good health (CMV status not recorded). Some clones in this sample may be carry-over from other donors' samples. What was sequenced was CD8+ T cells from PBMCs. This chain connects TRBV20-1 to TRBJ2-3, with 13 nucleotides matching TRBD2. CDR3 in amino acids: CSASPGLAGMQGGTDTQYF. The DNA for the CDR3 is TGCAGTGCTAGCCCGGGACTAGCGGGAATGCAGGGAGGCACAGATACGCAGTATTTT.